Listed below are T cell receptor beta chains from one sample, sequenced in a study of blood T cell repertoires in COVID-19. Profiled with immunoSEQ multiplex PCR; TCRdb holds only in-frame clones, not every one. The sample holds 120,000 or so clones, 70% to 75% seen once. Sequenced input: peripheral blood. All receptors derive from a man in his 60s with acute or convalescent COVID-19. CDR3s include the opening cysteine and the closing phenylalanine or tryptophan. D genes are given only for firm matches. Not all rows give a size; the values are once, few, many and, for expanded clones, a class.

abundance	d_gene	v_gene	j_gene	CDR3nt	CDR3aa
few	NA	TRBV29-1	TRBJ1-5	TGCAGCGCCCGTGAGCAGGGCAATCAGCCCCAGCATTTT	CSAREQGNQPQHF
few	TRBD2	TRBV9	TRBJ2-5	TGTGCCAGCAGCGCCAGCGGGAGGCCACAAGAGACCCAGTACTTC	CASSASGRPQETQYF
NA	TRBD2	TRBV19	TRBJ2-1	TGTGCCAGTTCCGGGACTAGCCTTGTCCATGAGCAGTTCTTC	CASSGTSLVHEQFF
NA	NA	TRBV27	TRBJ2-2	TGTGCCAGCAGTTTCTTCCCTCCTCCTAGGGCTGGAGGCACCGGGGAGCTGTTTTTT	CASSFFPPPRAGGTGELFF
NA	NA	TRBV2	TRBJ1-2	TGTGCCAGCAGTGTGACAGGAACAAGCAGTGGCTACACCTTC	CASSVTGTSSGYTF
NA	TRBD1	TRBV18	TRBJ2-7	TGTGCCAGCTCACCAAGCAGGACAGGGTACGAGCAGTACTTC	CASSPSRTGYEQYF
NA	TRBD2	TRBV15	TRBJ2-3	TGTGCCACCAGCAGTGGGGGCGGGACTAGTAATTCAGATACGCAGTATTTT	CATSSGGGTSNSDTQYF
NA	TRBD1	TRBV14	TRBJ1-2	TGTGCCAGCAGCCAAGATCTTAGAGGACAGGGGTATGACTATGGCTACACCTTC	CASSQDLRGQGYDYGYTF
many	NA	TRBV10-1	TRBJ1-1	TGCGCCAGCAGGGAAACCAGGGGCCTGAACACTGAAGCTTTCTTT	CASRETRGLNTEAFF
NA	NA	TRBV7-3	TRBJ1-1	TGTGCCAGCAGCTTAATCCCCGGAGGGGTTGGCACTGAAGCTTTCTTT	CASSLIPGGVGTEAFF
NA	TRBD1	TRBV5-1	TRBJ1-6	TGCGCCAGCAGCTCAGACAGGGGATATTCACCCCTCCACTTT	CASSSDRGYSPLHF
NA	TRBD2	TRBV10-3	TRBJ2-1	TGTGCCATCACAGCGGGAGAAGATGGTGGCAATGAGCAGTTCTTC	CAITAGEDGGNEQFF
NA	TRBD1	TRBV10-1	TRBJ2-7	TGCGCCAGCAGTGGGGGACAGGGACGGGTCGAGCAGTACTTC	CASSGGQGRVEQYF
NA	TRBD2	TRBV30	TRBJ2-2	TGTGCCTGGAGGGGACTAGCGGGCGGAGCCTACGGGGAGCTGTTTTTT	CAWRGLAGGAYGELFF
few	NA	TRBV10-2	TRBJ2-5	TGCGCCAGCACCTCGACTAGTCGGGAGACCCAGTACTTC	CASTSTSRETQYF
once	NA	TRBV18	TRBJ1-1	TGTGCCAGCTCACCACGACTAGGGAGGGGCACTGAAGCTTTCTTT	CASSPRLGRGTEAFF
NA	TRBD2	TRBV18	TRBJ2-7	TGTGCCAGCTCACTGGGGACTAGCGGGAGCTACGAGCAGTACTTC	CASSLGTSGSYEQYF
NA	NA	TRBV12-3/TRBV12-4	TRBJ2-3	TGTGCCAGCAGTACGGGGACAGATACGCAGTATTTT	CASSTGTDTQYF